The 24 T cell receptor beta chains in this list originate from one sample, sequenced in a study of blood T cell repertoires in COVID-19. Assay used: immunoSEQ multiplex PCR; TCRdb lists only in-frame clones, some missing. The sample carries 200,000 to 250,000 clones, 85% to 90% recorded once. Sequencing was performed on PBMCs or T cells enriched from blood (not recorded which). Source of these receptors: a man aged 25 to 40 who had recovered from COVID-19.

In regard to this clone: Additional DNA sequences in this sample encode the identical CDR3. The chain employs TRBV12-3 or TRBV12-4 and TRBJ1-2; 7 bases are shared with TRBD1. The V segment lost 5 bases and the J segment 3 bases; nucleotides outside the gene matches: 3. The CDR3 runs to 13 residues. The chain's CDR3 is CASSPDRDYGYTF. The CDR3 DNA is TGTGCCAGCAGTCCAGACAGGGACTATGGCTACACCTTC.

This clone was observed a single time. V and J are TRBV6-5 and TRBJ1-1; D call uncertain. This CDR3 is 15 amino acids long. Germline CDR1 and CDR2: MNHEY and SVGAGI. With 6 bases removed from V and 4 bases from J, the gap between germline ends came to 18 bases. CDR3 coding DNA: TGTGCCAGCAGCGCCTCGGAGGGTTACAGCACTGAAGCTTTCTTT. This codes for CASSASEGYSTEAFF.

The rearrangement links TRBV4-3 to TRBJ2-2; D may be TRBD2 (5 bases). Between the trimmed V and J ends, which lost 5 bases and 4 bases, there was a span of 8 bases. Germline CDR1 and CDR2: LGHNA and YSLEER. There are 13 residues in the CDR3. The CDR3 loop reads CASSYEGTGELFF. For the CDR3, the DNA is TGCGCCAGCAGCTACGAGGGCACCGGGGAGCTGTTTTTT.

This clone was recorded once. The J gene is TRBJ1-2, the V gene TRBV18; D is unclear. Trimming removed 3 bases at V and 0 bases at J, with 11 bases between. The CDR3 has 15 amino acids. Germline CDR1 and CDR2: KGHSH and LQKENI. The CDR3 spells CASSPNSQANYGYTF. The CDR3 bases are TGTGCCAGCTCACCTAACAGTCAAGCTAACTATGGCTACACCTTC.

V is TRBV7-2 and J is TRBJ2-7, with 10 bases aligning to TRBD2. Germline-derived CDR1 and CDR2 are SGHTA and FQGNSA. This CDR3 region has 15 residues. The junction had 5 bases not matched to a gene; V was cut back by 3 bases and J by 3 bases. The CDR3 DNA follows: TGTGCCAGCAGCTTCGGACTAGCGGAAATCTACGAGCAGTACTTC. It yields the protein CASSFGLAEIYEQYF.

The rearrangement joins TRBV5-5 to TRBJ2-5; 7 bases agree with TRBD2. The CDR3 is made up of 18 amino acids. Unmatched junction bases numbered 20, after V lost 4 bases and J lost 5 bases. CDR1 SGHKS and CDR2 YYEKEE come from the germline V gene (reference sequence). The CDR3 DNA follows: TGTGCCAGCAGCCCTCAGCCAGGCCTGGCGGGAGTTCGGGAGACCCAGTACTTC. Translated: CASSPQPGLAGVRETQYF.

This clone was seen only once. The CDR3, as DNA: TGTGCCACCAGCAGAGATCCTAGGAGCTATGGCTACACCTTC. Protein product: CATSRDPRSYGYTF. V and J are TRBV15 and TRBJ1-2; unclear D gene. Per germline, CDR1 LNHNV and CDR2 YYDKDF (reference sequence). There are 14 residues in the CDR3. Trimming shortened V by 0 bases and J by 4 bases, and 9 bases separated the two germline ends. Together with reference TRBV15 and TRBJ1-2, the CDR3 gives the full variable domain: DAMVIQNPRYQVTQFGKPVTLSCSQTLNHNVMYWYQQKSSQAPKLLFHYYDKDFNNEADTPDNFQSRRPNTSFCFLDIRSPGLGDTAMYLCATSRDPRSYGYTFGSGTRLTVV.

This chain joins TRBV3-1 (or the pseudogene TRBV3-2) and TRBJ1-6, with 9 nucleotides matching TRBD1. The CDR3 runs 17 residues. V shed 0 bases, J shed 8 bases, and the junction held 8 bases outside the gene matches. Germline V gene lookup returns CDR1 LGHDT and CDR2 YNNKEL (reference sequence). For the CDR3, the DNA is TGTGCCAGCAGCCAAGAAGTTTCGGACAGGGGTTATTCACCCCTCCACTTT. It encodes CASSQEVSDRGYSPLHF.

The chain combines TRBV5-4 with TRBJ2-7; D is unclear. The germline V and J ends were trimmed by 0 bases and 7 bases, with 11 bases remaining between them. This CDR3 has 13 amino acids. Germline CDR1 reads SGHNT; CDR2 reads YYREEE (reference sequence). The CDR3 loop is CASSLVPAEEQYF. CDR3 DNA: TGTGCCAGCAGCTTGGTCCCGGCGGAAGAGCAGTACTTC. The variable domain in full, with the rest retrieved from reference TRBV5-4 and TRBJ2-7, is ETGVTQSPTHLIKTRGQQVTLRCSSQSGHNTVSWYQQALGQGPQFIFQYYREEENGRGNFPPRFSGLQFPNYSSELNVNALELDDSALYLCASSLVPAEEQYFGPGTRLTVT.

The CDR3 loop is CASSLTGLNGYTF. DNA for the CDR3: TGTGCCAGCAGCTTAACGGGACTTAATGGCTACACCTTC. This chain links TRBV7-8 with TRBJ1-2; TRBD1 is a possible D gene (5 bases). The CDR3 is made up of 13 amino acids. Germline loops: CDR1 SGHVS, CDR2 FQNEAQ. Trimming shortened V by 2 bases and J by 6 bases, and 10 bases separated the two germline ends. Using reference TRBV7-8 and TRBJ1-2 for the parts outside the CDR3, the full variable domain is GAGVSQSPRYKVAKRGQDVALRCDPISGHVSLFWYQQALGQGPEFLTYFQNEAQLDKSGLPSDRFFAERPEGSVSTLKIQRTQQEDSAVYLCASSLTGLNGYTFGSGTRLTVV.

The chain employs TRBV25-1 and TRBJ2-3; 9 bases agree with TRBD2. The junction had 9 bases not matched to a gene; V was cut back by 4 bases and J by 4 bases. The CDR3 consists of 16 residues. Germline loops: CDR1 MGHDK, CDR2 SYGVNS. Written as DNA, the CDR3 is TGTGCCAGCAGTGCGTGGACTAGCGACAGCCCAGATACGCAGTATTTT. Its protein product is CASSAWTSDSPDTQYF.

The chain links TRBV30 to TRBJ2-1; D is possibly TRBD1 (6 bases). With 0 bases removed from V and 7 bases from J, the gap between germline ends came to 19 bases. This CDR3 has 16 amino acids. The germline CDR1 and CDR2 sequences are GTSNPN and SVGIG (reference sequence). Here the CDR3 reads CAWSVRFSQGLNEQFF. The CDR3, as DNA: TGTGCCTGGAGTGTACGCTTCTCCCAGGGGCTAAATGAGCAGTTCTTC. The full variable domain, with the rest looked up from reference TRBV30 and TRBJ2-1, is SQTIHQWPATLVQPVGSPLSLECTVEGTSNPNLYWYRQAAGRGLQLLFYSVGIGQISSEVPQNLSASRPQDRQFILSSKKLLLSDSGFYLCAWSVRFSQGLNEQFFGPGTRLTVL.

This chain uses TRBV4-3 with TRBJ2-7; perhaps TRBD2 as D (6 bases). Trimming took 1 base from V and 4 from J, leaving 8 bases between them. The CDR3 contains 13 residues. CDR1 is LGHNA, CDR2 YSLEER, per germline. The CDR3 sequence: CASSQVLAYEQYF. The CDR3 DNA follows: TGCGCCAGCAGCCAAGTACTAGCTTACGAGCAGTACTTC.

The CDR3 nucleotides read TGTGCCAGCAGCGTAGAGCCGGGAGGCTCCTACAATGAGCAGTTCTTC. Translating gives CASSVEPGGSYNEQFF. The chain joins TRBV9 to TRBJ2-1; TRBD2 matches at 7 bases. The CDR3 extends over 16 amino acids. V lost 0 bases to trimming and J lost 0 bases; unmatched junction nucleotides: 3. Looked up from germline, CDR1 is SGDLS and CDR2 is YYNGEE.

The chain combines TRBV4-2 with TRBJ2-2; unclear D gene. Trimming removed 0 bases from V and 7 bases from J, with 6 bases in between. Germline V gene data show CDR1 as LGHNA and CDR2 as YNFKEQ. The CDR3 has 13 amino acids. The CDR3 DNA reads as TGTGCCAGCAGCCAAGATAATAGCGGGGAGCTGTTTTTT. Translated, it gives CASSQDNSGELFF.

The CDR3 bases are TGCGCCAGCAGCTTTCGAGGGATCACTGAAGCTTTCTTT. Amino acids: CASSFRGITEAFF. The V gene is TRBV4-3, the J gene TRBJ1-1; D not certain. The germline V and J ends were trimmed by 5 bases and 4 bases, with 11 bases remaining between them. Germline assignment: CDR1 LGHNA and CDR2 YSLEER. CDR3 length: 13 amino acids.

Here the CDR3 reads CASSLASQPQHF. In nucleotides, the CDR3 is TGTGCCAGCAGCTTAGCCTCCCAGCCCCAGCATTTT. The genes are TRBV7-9 and TRBJ1-5; D remains ambiguous. Germline V gives CDR1 SEHNR, CDR2 FQNEAQ (reference sequence). CDR3 size: 12 residues. Trimming took off 0 bases at V and 7 bases at J, with 4 bases between the two ends.

This clone was seen a few times. Other DNA sequences in this sample translate to the same CDR3. The V call is TRBV12-3 or TRBV12-4, the J call TRBJ1-5; 9 bases are shared with TRBD1. Unmatched junction bases numbered 3, after V lost 5 bases and J lost 7 bases. The CDR3 spans 13 residues. The CDR3 sequence is CASSTGGGQPQHF. The CDR3 region has the DNA TGTGCCAGCAGTACAGGGGGCGGACAGCCCCAGCATTTT.

The J gene is TRBJ1-5, the V gene TRBV28, with 10 bases that match TRBD1. After removal of 5 bases from V and 3 bases from J, the junction contained 10 bases not matched to a gene. CDR3 length: 17 residues. Looked up from germline, CDR1 is MDHEN and CDR2 is SYDVKM. The CDR3 protein is CASSQDGTGVPNQPQHF. The CDR3 coding sequence is TGTGCCAGCAGTCAAGACGGGACAGGGGTCCCCAATCAGCCCCAGCATTTT.

The J gene is TRBJ1-5, the V gene TRBV6-2 or TRBV6-3; D perhaps matches TRBD1 (5 bases). Germline CDR1 MNHEY, CDR2 SVGEGT. V dropped 7 bases and J dropped 3 bases, with 13 bases sitting between them. The CDR3 is 14 amino acids. The CDR3 sequence: CASTPTETNQPQHF. CDR3 bases: TGTGCCAGCACCCCGACAGAGACCAATCAGCCCCAGCATTTT.

The chain is built from TRBV6-5 and TRBJ2-1; the D gene is possibly TRBD1 (5 bases). The germline V gene has CDR1 MNHEY and CDR2 SVGAGI. Trimming left V 5 bases short and J 8 bases short, with 13 bases between. This CDR3 region has 13 residues. The CDR3 bases are TGTGCCAGCAGTAGATCACGACAGTATGAGCAGTTCTTC. Translating gives CASSRSRQYEQFF.

This clone appeared a single time. This chain connects TRBV19 to TRBJ1-1; unclear D gene. The CDR3 is 13 amino acids. Germline CDR1 LNHDA, CDR2 SQIVND (reference sequence). Trimming shortened V by 1 base and J by 8 bases, and 11 bases separated the two germline ends. DNA for the CDR3: TGTGCCAGTAGTATAGTTTGGCCGGGAGAAGCTTTCTTT. This encodes CASSIVWPGEAFF.

This clone was observed a few times. The chain couples TRBV12-3 or TRBV12-4 to TRBJ1-6; D is uncertain. CDR3 size: 13 residues. Trimming stripped 4 bases from V and 10 bases from J, with 11 bases between. The CDR3: CASSSLEGSPLHF. In nucleotides, the CDR3 is TGTGCCAGCAGTTCCCTAGAGGGCTCACCCCTCCACTTT.

The chain joins TRBV13 to TRBJ2-7, with a possible D match to TRBD1 (6 bases). V was cut by 0 bases and J by 4 bases, with 16 bases left in between. The CDR3 sequence is 16 residues long. Germline assignment: CDR1 PRHDT and CDR2 FYEKMQ (reference sequence). CDR3 in amino acids: CASSLGLRTEQYEQYF. DNA for the CDR3: TGTGCCAGCAGCTTAGGCCTTAGGACAGAACAATACGAGCAGTACTTC.